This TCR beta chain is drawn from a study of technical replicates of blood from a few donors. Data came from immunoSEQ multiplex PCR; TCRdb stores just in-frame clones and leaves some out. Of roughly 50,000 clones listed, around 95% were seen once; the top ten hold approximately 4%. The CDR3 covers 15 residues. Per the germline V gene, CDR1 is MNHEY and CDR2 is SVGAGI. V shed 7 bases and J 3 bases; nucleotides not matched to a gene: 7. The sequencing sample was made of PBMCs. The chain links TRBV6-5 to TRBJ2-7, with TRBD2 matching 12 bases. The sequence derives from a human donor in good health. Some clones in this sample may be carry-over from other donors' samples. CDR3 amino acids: CASKFGLAGFYEQYF. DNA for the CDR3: TGTGCCAGCAAATTTGGACTAGCGGGGTTCTACGAGCAGTACTTC.